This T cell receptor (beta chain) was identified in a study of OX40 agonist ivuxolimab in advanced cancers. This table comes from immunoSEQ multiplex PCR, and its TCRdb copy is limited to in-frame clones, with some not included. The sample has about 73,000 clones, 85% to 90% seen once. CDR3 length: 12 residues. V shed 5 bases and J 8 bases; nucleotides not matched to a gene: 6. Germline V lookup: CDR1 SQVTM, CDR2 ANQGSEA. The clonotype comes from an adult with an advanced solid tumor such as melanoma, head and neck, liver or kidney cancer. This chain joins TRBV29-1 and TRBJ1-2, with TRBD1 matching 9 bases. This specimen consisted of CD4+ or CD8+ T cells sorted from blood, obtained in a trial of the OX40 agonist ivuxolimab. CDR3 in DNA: TGCAGCGTTCAACAGGGGGCTAGGGGCTACACCTTC. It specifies CSVQQGARGYTF.